A single T cell receptor (beta chain) is shown here with its context. This clonotype was counted between two and nine times. Which antigen it targets is not known. Base qualities are not recorded, but no much larger clone differs from it by a single base. This entry is derived from a study of blood T cells in healthy people across ages (dated by TCRdb to about 2015). With regard to the full study: In model experiments, roughly one uniquely barcoded TCR beta cDNA molecule per two T cells was captured by template switching. The study measured age-related changes in TCR beta repertoire diversity using deep sequencing normalized with unique cDNA molecular identifiers. Four age groups were formed from the donors: young (average approximately 17 years), middle-aged (approximately 40), aged (62) and long-lived (approximately 78). To avoid experimental bias, donors of different ages were distributed randomly across sequencing lanes. Two additional independent replicas of 1 million unique cDNA reads from the same blood draw were analyzed for two donors (one aged 18 to 29 and one aged 80 or older).

Summary of the overall study and its limitations: The long-lived group showed more naive CD4+ T cells, fewer expanded clones and increased TCR diversity than the aged group, suggesting age selection. There was a strong correlation between observed TCR beta diversity and the percentage of naive T cells measured by flow cytometry. The CMV infection status of donors was not known, potentially confounding age-related changes in expanded clonotypes. Bulk unsorted PBMC profiling prevented conclusive comparison of naive and antigen-experienced compartments. As age increased, observed TCR beta diversity per million T cells dropped in a roughly linear way, and a significant reduction was already evident by age 40. Total diversity estimates from one million sequenced T cells were considered lower bounds and underestimates.

The library came from 5' RACE. Sequencing relied on an Illumina HiSeq 2500. A second PCR of roughly 6 to 11 cycles was run with a J-beta primer mix and a sample-barcoded 5' primer. Each TCR beta cDNA molecule received a unique molecular identifier from a template-switch 5' adaptor carrying 12 random nucleotides. Each sample yielded at least 2.5 million CDR3-containing paired-end reads. The Mint cDNA synthesis kit, primed by a TRBC-specific oligonucleotide, was used to synthesize first-strand cDNA from all RNA. After uracil-DNA glycosylase treatment, a first 18-cycle PCR used universal primers M1SS and BC2_uni_R on all cDNA. On the study's bioinformatics: For normalization, 1 million high-quality reads, each with a distinct molecular identifier, were randomly selected from each sample. Reads with shared molecular identifiers were discarded instead of being binned into consensus sequences. MiTCR, set to a Q25 quality threshold and the strictest error-elimination algorithm, was used for CDR3 identification, clonotype clustering and error correction. A nonparametric unseen species model using Euler transformation provided a lower-bound estimate of total TCR beta diversity. TCRdb's own reprocessing of the public reads used fastp at Q25 and MiXCR and kept productive beta chains. Identical CDR3 proteins give one entry, which carries the most common genes and DNA. What appears here as the V and J calls and clone size reflects TCRdb's work, not the paper's. This sample has approximately 850,000 distinct CDR3 sequences in its table, and under 45% of those were observed once. Together, the top ten hold nearly 20% of the sample.

The germline V end is reduced by 3 bases and the J end by 3 bases; junction bases left unmatched: 6. For CDR1 and CDR2, the germline V gene lists SGHDT and YYEEEE. Spanning cysteine to phenylalanine, the CDR3 consists of 15 amino acids. The sequence is cut down to CDR3 DNA, 45 bases in frame from base 1. Systemically healthy Caucasian individuals from Russia, some 38 in total and aged roughly 6 to 100 years, were included as donors. Each donor gave approximately 9.3 milliliters of peripheral blood, collected into EDTA-treated Vacutainer tubes. Ficoll-Paque density-gradient centrifugation was used to isolate PBMCs, with at least 6.5 million obtained per sample. Total RNA was extracted from PBMCs with Trizol reagent, with at least 6 micrograms obtained per sample. For every donor, an aliquot of PBMCs went through flow cytometry to measure the percentages of naive CD45RAhigh/CD27high T cells.

Sample: blood. Here the chain combines TRBV5-6 and TRBJ1-2, and TRBD1 aligns with 9 junction nucleotides. The receptor comes from a man in his fifties or sixties in good health. The DNA is TGTGCCAGCAGCTCTACAGGGGGCGCTGACTATGGCTACACCTTC. It specifies CASSSTGGADYGYTF.